This TCR beta chain was profiled in a study of T cells in Graves' hyperthyroidism and ophthalmopathy. General study findings and limits: Most thyroid-expanded clonotypes above 0.001 were also found in blood.

With respect to this clonotype: What it recognizes is unknown. The junction shows a germline mismatch at one end, possibly a read error.

Amplification targeted TCR beta CDR3 regions from RNA transcripts. HTBI primers drove first-round RT-PCR of the TCR CDR3. TCRdb reprocessed the multiplex PCR reads via MiXCR and lists one record per CDR3 protein. Among roughly 640,000 distinct CDR3 sequences listed, more than 15% were seen once. The CDR3 has 15 residues. Germline CDR1 MNHEY, CDR2 SMNVEV (reference sequence). Sequencing used blood. The chain carries TRBV27 and TRBJ2-3, with 7 bases aligning to TRBD1. The source of this sequence is a woman in her forties with Graves' ophthalmopathy. CDR3 coding DNA: TGTGCCAGCAGCCCTGGGACAGTTTCGACAGATGCGCAGTATTTT. As protein: CASSPGTVSTDAQYF.